A selection of T cell receptor beta chains follows, all from one sample in a study of blood T cell repertoires in COVID-19. Sequencing was performed with immunoSEQ multiplex PCR; in TCRdb, only in-frame clones are kept and a portion is missing. In the table there are about 370,000 clones, 85% to 90% of which are singletons. The specimen was PBMCs or T cells enriched from blood (not recorded which). These TCRs come from a man aged 18 to 29 who had recovered from COVID-19. The CDR3 runs from the conserved cysteine through the conserved F or W. Some rows mark clone size as missing; the rest say once, few, many or name a class of expanded clone.

clone_size	v_call	j_call	cdr3_aa
NA	TRBV3-1/TRBV3-2	TRBJ1-5	CASSPTLDQPQHF
NA	TRBV19	TRBJ2-2	CASSIGRDREAGELFF
NA	TRBV28	TRBJ2-1	CASSGGTSGSYEQFF
NA	TRBV3-1/TRBV3-2	TRBJ1-2	CASSQDPRTGINYGYTF
NA	TRBV5-1	TRBJ1-1	CASGFGQTNTEAFF
NA	TRBV7-2	TRBJ1-1	CASSFGGGKLNTEAFF
NA	TRBV18	TRBJ2-7	CASSPRTASSYEQYF
NA	TRBV11-3	TRBJ2-1	CASSPPGSYNEQFF
NA	TRBV2	TRBJ1-2	CASSQGYGYTF
NA	TRBV18	TRBJ2-7	CASSQQGEREQYF
NA	TRBV10-1	TRBJ1-6	CATTFRTGSYNSPLHF
NA	TRBV6-5	TRBJ2-7	CASRPHGLNEQYF
NA	TRBV6-2/TRBV6-3	TRBJ2-1	CASSPLAGGRNEQFF
NA	TRBV5-4	TRBJ2-1	CASSFGAGGLNEQFF
NA	TRBV18	TRBJ2-3	CASSPPGVIDTQYF
NA	TRBV30	TRBJ2-2	CAWEGQDTGELFF
NA	TRBV5-4	TRBJ2-2	CASSPRGANGELFF
NA	TRBV27	TRBJ2-2	CASKTPGLTGELFF
NA	TRBV19	TRBJ2-4	CASRDDRGGNIQYF
NA	TRBV6-1	TRBJ2-1	CASSEAVPKGIEQFF
NA	TRBV19	TRBJ1-1	CASSTPGILAEAFF
NA	TRBV7-9	TRBJ1-4	CASSLGQGNEKLFF
NA	TRBV6-1	TRBJ2-3	CASREMAGGGTDTQYF
NA	TRBV7-9	TRBJ2-3	CASSLGLAAITDTQYF
NA	TRBV6-5	TRBJ2-3	CASSSRWADTQYF
once	TRBV6-5	TRBJ2-5	CATSHSGSGGTQYF
NA	TRBV25-1	TRBJ1-6	CASLGQWHSPLHF
NA	TRBV5-4	TRBJ1-1	CASSRDRFPPEAFF
NA	TRBV3-1/TRBV3-2	TRBJ1-2	CATSTRGYGYTF
NA	TRBV27	TRBJ1-2	CASSLSSQRNYGYTF
once	TRBV24-1	TRBJ2-1	CATSDPGQLNEQFF
NA	TRBV11-3	TRBJ1-1	CASSFGENTEAFF
NA	TRBV27	TRBJ1-2	CASSLSGRGDRPHYGYTF
NA	TRBV5-1	TRBJ1-2	CASSLVATGVRSNYGYTF
NA	TRBV7-3	TRBJ1-2	CASSASTGTGNGYTF
NA	TRBV5-1	TRBJ1-1	CASSLAPETALNTEAFF
NA	TRBV28	TRBJ2-1	CASSFLRGYNEQFF
NA	TRBV4-3	TRBJ2-5	CASSPPRGGGILETQYF